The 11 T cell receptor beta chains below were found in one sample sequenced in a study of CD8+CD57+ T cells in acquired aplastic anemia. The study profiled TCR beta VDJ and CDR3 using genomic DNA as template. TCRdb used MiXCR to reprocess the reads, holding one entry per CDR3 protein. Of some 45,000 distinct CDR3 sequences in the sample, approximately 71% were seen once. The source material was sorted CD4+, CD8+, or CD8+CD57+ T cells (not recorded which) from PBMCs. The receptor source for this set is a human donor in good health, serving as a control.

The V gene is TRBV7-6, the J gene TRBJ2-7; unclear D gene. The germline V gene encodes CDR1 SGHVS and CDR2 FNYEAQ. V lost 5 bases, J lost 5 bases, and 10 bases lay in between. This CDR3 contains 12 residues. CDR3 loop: CASSPLGDEQYF. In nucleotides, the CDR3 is TGTGCCAGCAGCCCACTTGGGGACGAGCAGTACTTC.

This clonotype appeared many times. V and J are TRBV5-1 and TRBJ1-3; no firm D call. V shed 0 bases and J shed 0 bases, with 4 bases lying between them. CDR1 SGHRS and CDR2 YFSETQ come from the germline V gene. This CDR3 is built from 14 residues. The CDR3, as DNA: TGCGCCAGCAGCTTGGGGGTCTCTGGAAACACCATATATTTT. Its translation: CASSLGVSGNTIYF.

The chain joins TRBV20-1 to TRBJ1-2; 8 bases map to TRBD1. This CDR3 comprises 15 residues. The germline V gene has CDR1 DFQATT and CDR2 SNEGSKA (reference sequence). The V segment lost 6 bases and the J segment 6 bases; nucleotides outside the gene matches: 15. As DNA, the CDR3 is TGCAGTGCCCCTGGGACAGGCAGCTCCTACAATGGCTACACCTTC. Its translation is CSAPGTGSSYNGYTF.

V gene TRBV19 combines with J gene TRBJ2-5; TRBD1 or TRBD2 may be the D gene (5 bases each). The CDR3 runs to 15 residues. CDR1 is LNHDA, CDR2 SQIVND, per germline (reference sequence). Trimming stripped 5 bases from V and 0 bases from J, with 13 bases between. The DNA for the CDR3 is TGTGCCAGTAGTTCCCTAGGGGAGTACCAAGAGACCCAGTACTTC. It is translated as CASSSLGEYQETQYF. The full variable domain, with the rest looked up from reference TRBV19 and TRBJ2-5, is DGGITQSPKYLFRKEGQNVTLSCEQNLNHDAMYWYRQDPGQGLRLIYYSQIVNDFQKGDIAEGYSVSREKKESFPLTVTSAQKNPTAFYLCASSSLGEYQETQYFGPGTRLLVL.

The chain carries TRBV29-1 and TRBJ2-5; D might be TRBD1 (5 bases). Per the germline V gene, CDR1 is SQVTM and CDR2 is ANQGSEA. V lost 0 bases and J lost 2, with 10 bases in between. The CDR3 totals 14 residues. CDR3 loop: CSVEDGRVQETQYF. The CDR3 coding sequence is TGCAGCGTTGAAGACGGCAGGGTACAAGAGACCCAGTACTTC.

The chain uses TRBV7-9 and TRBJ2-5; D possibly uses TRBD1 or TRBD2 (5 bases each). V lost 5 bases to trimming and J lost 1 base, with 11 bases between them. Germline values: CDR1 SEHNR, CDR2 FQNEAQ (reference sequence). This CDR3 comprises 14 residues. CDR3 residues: CASSPTGTQETQYF. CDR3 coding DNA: TGTGCCAGCAGCCCCACCGGGACCCAAGAGACCCAGTACTTC.

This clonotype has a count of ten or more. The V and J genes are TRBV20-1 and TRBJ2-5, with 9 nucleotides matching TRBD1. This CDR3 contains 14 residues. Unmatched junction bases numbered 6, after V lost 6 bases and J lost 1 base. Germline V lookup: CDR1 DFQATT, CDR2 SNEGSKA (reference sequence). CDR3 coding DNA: TGCAGTGCCAAAACAGGGGGCATCCAAGAGACCCAGTACTTC. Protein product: CSAKTGGIQETQYF.

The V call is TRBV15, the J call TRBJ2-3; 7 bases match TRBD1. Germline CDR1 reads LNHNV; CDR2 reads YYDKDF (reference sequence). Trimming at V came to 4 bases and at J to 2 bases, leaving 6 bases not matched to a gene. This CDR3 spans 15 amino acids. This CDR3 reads CATSIGQESTDTQYF. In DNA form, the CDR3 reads TGTGCCACCAGCATAGGACAGGAATCCACAGATACGCAGTATTTT.

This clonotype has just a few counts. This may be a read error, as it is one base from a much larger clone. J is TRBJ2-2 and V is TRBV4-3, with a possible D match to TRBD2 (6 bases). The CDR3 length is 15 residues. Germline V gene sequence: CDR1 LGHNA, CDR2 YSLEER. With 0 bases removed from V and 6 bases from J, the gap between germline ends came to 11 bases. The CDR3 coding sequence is TGCGCCAGCAGCCAAGAGTGGGGAGGTTCCGGGGAGCTGTTTTTT. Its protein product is CASSQEWGGSGELFF.

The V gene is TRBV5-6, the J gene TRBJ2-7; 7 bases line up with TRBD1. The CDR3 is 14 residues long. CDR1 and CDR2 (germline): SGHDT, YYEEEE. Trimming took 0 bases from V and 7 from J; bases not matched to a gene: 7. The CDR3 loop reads CASSLVGRGNEQYF. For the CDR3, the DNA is TGTGCCAGCAGCTTGGTTGGCAGGGGGAATGAGCAGTACTTC.

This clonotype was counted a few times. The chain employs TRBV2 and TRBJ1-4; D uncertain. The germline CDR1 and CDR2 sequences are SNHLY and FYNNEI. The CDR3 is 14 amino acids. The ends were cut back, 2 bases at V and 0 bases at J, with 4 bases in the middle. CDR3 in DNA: TGTGCCAGCAGTGAATATGCAACTAATGAAAAACTGTTTTTT. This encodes CASSEYATNEKLFF.